Listed here is a single T cell receptor (beta chain). Its antigen is still unknown. This entry belongs to a study of T cells after yellow fever vaccination. Study-wide points: Weaker, the secondary response had a peak occurring faster, on day 5 versus 15. Most primary-vaccination clones recurred post-booster (about 96% CD4, around 90% CD8).

A universal primer site and UMIs were added as TCR cDNA was made by 5'RACE template switching. One entry per CDR3 protein results from TCRdb running MiXCR on the 5' RACE reads. This sample has around 310,000 distinct CDR3 sequences, with 3.6% found just once. This CDR3 is 14 amino acids long. Per the germline V gene, CDR1 is LNHDA and CDR2 is SQIVND (reference sequence). The V end lost 5 bases, the J end lost 0 bases, and 11 bases lay between the germline ends. V gene TRBV19 combines with J gene TRBJ2-7; tentatively, D is TRBD1 (6 bases). The receptor was isolated from a man aged 18 to 35 who received the YFV17D yellow fever vaccine. The source material was PBMCs, sampled on the day of the yellow fever booster vaccination. In DNA, the CDR3 is TGTGCCAGTAGTCTCCAGGACAGCTCCTACGAGCAGTACTTC. It yields the protein CASSLQDSSYEQYF. Complete variable domain (other parts from reference TRBV19 and TRBJ2-7): DGGITQSPKYLFRKEGQNVTLSCEQNLNHDAMYWYRQDPGQGLRLIYYSQIVNDFQKGDIAEGYSVSREKKESFPLTVTSAQKNPTAFYLCASSLQDSSYEQYFGPGTRLTVT.